What follows are 32 T cell receptor beta chains derived from one specimen sequenced in a study of blood T cell repertoires in COVID-19. Produced via immunoSEQ multiplex PCR; TCRdb's table is partial and in-frame only. The sample has 61,000 or so clones, around nine tenths seen once; the top ten hold over 20%. Input material: peripheral blood. The origin of the receptors is a woman in her 50s with active or convalescent COVID-19.

J is TRBJ1-2 and V is TRBV30; 10 bases fit TRBD1. The J segment lost 6 bases and the V segment lost 2 bases, leaving 9 bases of the junction unmatched. CDR3 size: 15 residues. Germline V gene data show CDR1 as GTSNPN and CDR2 as SVGIG (reference sequence). CDR3 DNA sequence: TGTGCCTGGAGTAGATCCGGGACAGGGGCAGATGGCTACACCTTC. Its translation: CAWSRSGTGADGYTF.

This clone was picked up one time. The CDR3 DNA is TGTGCCAGCAGCTTAGGCGGGGACACTGAAGCTTTCTTT. This sequence encodes CASSLGGDTEAFF. This chain uses TRBV5-6 with TRBJ1-1; unclear D gene. The CDR3 contains 13 residues. Per germline, CDR1 SGHDT and CDR2 YYEEEE. V dropped 2 bases and J dropped 3 bases, with 8 bases sitting between them.

V gene TRBV6-5 combines with J gene TRBJ1-1, with D perhaps TRBD1 (6 bases). The V gene's germline CDR1 is MNHEY and CDR2 SVGAGI. V was cut by 5 bases and J by 9 bases, with 13 bases left in between. The CDR3 extends over 12 amino acids. Here the CDR3 DNA reads TGTGCCAGCAGTAGACAGGAAAACAAAGCTTTCTTT. Encoded protein: CASSRQENKAFF.

The chain uses TRBV28 and TRBJ2-2; TRBD2 matches 7 bases. This CDR3 region has 15 residues. Germline V gives CDR1 MDHEN, CDR2 SYDVKM. Trimming at V came to 7 bases and at J to 4 bases, leaving 9 bases not matched to a gene. The CDR3 coding sequence is TGTGCCAGCATAGTCGGGGGGAGACTCACCGGGGAGCTGTTTTTT. Its translation: CASIVGGRLTGELFF.

The DNA of the CDR3 is TGTGCCAGCAGCTTTGGTGGGAGTGGATCCTACAATGAGCAGTTCTTC. Translation: CASSFGGSGSYNEQFF. The chain couples TRBV5-4 to TRBJ2-1, with D perhaps matching TRBD2 (5 bases). The V gene's germline CDR1 is SGHNT and CDR2 YYREEE (reference sequence). This CDR3 is 16 amino acids long. V was shortened by 2 bases and J by 1 base, with 13 bases between the two germline ends.

The chain couples TRBV7-9 to TRBJ2-1; D may be TRBD2 (6 bases). The CDR3 is 14 residues long. Germline loops: CDR1 SEHNR, CDR2 FQNEAQ (reference sequence). V dropped 6 bases and J dropped 7 bases, with 16 bases sitting between them. DNA of the CDR3: TGTGCCAGCAGTGGAGGGTCAATCTGGAATGAGCAGTTCTTC. Translated: CASSGGSIWNEQFF.

This clone was observed a few times. The chain uses TRBV6-2 or TRBV6-3 and TRBJ1-1, with no clear D. This CDR3 is built from 13 residues. The germline V gene encodes CDR1 MNHEY and CDR2 SVGEGT. V gave up 6 bases and J gave up 8 bases, with 16 bases separating them. The CDR3 DNA follows: TGTGCCAGCAGCCCTTCTGGACTGGTGGAAGCTTTCTTT. It yields the protein CASSPSGLVEAFF.

This chain links TRBV7-6 with TRBJ2-7; TRBD2 matches 8 bases. CDR3 length: 15 amino acids. Per germline, CDR1 SGHVS and CDR2 FNYEAQ. V lost 0 bases to trimming and J lost 6 bases; unmatched junction nucleotides: 7. The CDR3 sequence is CASSLAPGRAAEQYF. CDR3 nucleotides: TGTGCCAGCAGCTTAGCTCCCGGGAGGGCGGCCGAGCAGTACTTC.

The rearrangement joins TRBV6-6 to TRBJ2-1; D gene uncertain. This CDR3 is built from 16 residues. V was clipped by 2 bases and J by 4 bases, with 15 bases between them. Per germline, CDR1 MNHNY and CDR2 SVGAGI (reference sequence). CDR3 sequence reads: CASSYGLGSLYNEQFF. In DNA form, the CDR3 reads TGTGCCAGCAGTTACGGTCTGGGCTCTCTTTACAATGAGCAGTTCTTC.

This chain connects TRBV2 to TRBJ1-1; 9 bases map to TRBD1. In germline, CDR1 is SNHLY, CDR2 FYNNEI. CDR3 size: 13 residues. V gave up 6 bases and J gave up 3 bases; unmatched junction bases: 2. The CDR3 coding sequence is TGTGCCAGCAGGGGGACAGGGTACACTGAAGCTTTCTTT. Translating it yields CASRGTGYTEAFF.

The chain combines TRBV20-1 with TRBJ2-1, with 8 bases identical to TRBD1. The CDR3 loop spans 14 amino acids. Germline CDR1 is DFQATT and CDR2 is SNEGSKA (reference sequence). The trim removed 3 bases at V and 5 bases at J, leaving 6 bases unmatched. The CDR3 is CSASQTGAHNEQFF. The CDR3 DNA reads TGCAGTGCTAGTCAGACAGGGGCCCACAATGAGCAGTTCTTC.

The chain combines TRBV28 with TRBJ2-7, with unresolved D. V was clipped by 3 bases and J by 2 bases, with 11 bases between them. Germline CDR1 reads MDHEN; CDR2 reads SYDVKM. The length of the CDR3 is 14 residues. CDR3 residues: CASSFFDFPYEQYF. Written as DNA, the CDR3 is TGTGCCAGCAGTTTTTTTGACTTCCCCTACGAGCAGTACTTC.

The gene calls are TRBV28 and TRBJ2-1, with 8 bases lining up with TRBD1. CDR1 is MDHEN and CDR2 is SYDVKM in the germline V gene. The V gene end was trimmed by 10 bases and the J gene end by 4 bases; junction bases not matched to a gene: 9. This CDR3 is built from 14 residues. The CDR3 DNA reads as TGTGCCACCCGGGCAGGGGGCCTTTACAATGAGCAGTTCTTC. This codes for CATRAGGLYNEQFF.

This chain links TRBV2 with TRBJ1-2; no reliable D call. CDR1 and CDR2 from the germline V gene are SNHLY and FYNNEI. The CDR3 consists of 15 residues. With 6 bases removed from V and 8 bases from J, the gap between germline ends came to 22 bases. The CDR3 bases are TGTGCCAGCAGACTCGAGGCGCAACCCTCGAGCGGCTACACCTTC. This sequence encodes CASRLEAQPSSGYTF.

The chain couples TRBV3-1 (or the pseudogene TRBV3-2) to TRBJ1-1, with TRBD1 matching 7 bases. CDR1 is LGHDT and CDR2 is YNNKEL in the germline V gene (reference sequence). J gave up 3 bases and V 4 bases, and 14 bases lay outside the gene matches. CDR3 size: 17 residues. The DNA of the CDR3 is TGTGCCAGCAGCCGCTTACCTAAGGGGGCCTCGCACACTGAAGCTTTCTTT. This encodes CASSRLPKGASHTEAFF.

This chain links TRBV4-1 with TRBJ2-7, with TRBD1 matching 10 bases. The V segment lost 2 bases and the J segment 3 bases; nucleotides outside the gene matches: 4. CDR1 MGHRA and CDR2 YSYEKL come from the germline V gene. The CDR3 totals 15 residues. CDR3 sequence reads: CASSQKGQGNYEQYF. The CDR3, as DNA: TGCGCCAGCAGCCAAAAGGGACAGGGGAACTACGAGCAGTACTTC.

This chain joins TRBV7-2 and TRBJ2-5; 13 bases are a match to TRBD2. Per germline, CDR1 SGHTA and CDR2 FQGNSA. CDR3 length: 16 amino acids. V was pared by 1 base and J by 2 bases, with 1 base of the junction left unmatched. This CDR3 reads CASSLGGLAGQETQYF. CDR3 DNA sequence: TGTGCCAGCAGCTTAGGGGGACTAGCGGGGCAAGAGACCCAGTACTTC.

The rearrangement uses TRBV25-1 and TRBJ1-6, with a weak D call TRBD1 (5 bases). This CDR3 is built from 15 residues. Deletions cut 0 bases from V and 9 bases from J, with 12 bases between. Germline V gene sequence: CDR1 MGHDK, CDR2 SYGVNS. The CDR3 coding sequence is TGTGCCAGCAGTGAATATGCTGACAGTATTTCACCCCTCCACTTT. As protein: CASSEYADSISPLHF.

This sequence joins TRBV5-4 and TRBJ1-2, with D possibly TRBD1 on 5 matching bases. This CDR3 is 18 amino acids long. Germline V gives CDR1 SGHNT, CDR2 YYREEE (reference sequence). Trimming cost V 4 bases and J 0 bases, with 22 bases left between them. The CDR3 spells CASSQGLRGMMSNYGYTF. DNA of the CDR3: TGTGCCAGCAGCCAAGGCTTAAGGGGTATGATGTCTAACTATGGCTACACCTTC.

The V call is TRBV28, the J call TRBJ1-5, with D possibly being TRBD1 (6 bases). V lost 5 bases and J lost 6, with 14 bases in between. The CDR3 consists of 14 residues. Germline CDR1 is MDHEN and CDR2 is SYDVKM. The CDR3 DNA reads as TGTGCCAGCAGTGTACAGGGACGGTCTCAGCCCCAGCATTTT. Translation: CASSVQGRSQPQHF.

The chain uses TRBV5-5 and TRBJ1-5, with D possibly matching TRBD1 (5 bases). Trimming pared 0 bases from V and 1 base from J, leaving 8 bases between. The CDR3 has 15 residues. The V gene's germline CDR1 is SGHKS and CDR2 YYEKEE (reference sequence). The DNA for the CDR3 is TGTGCCAGCAGCTTGGAGGGGTGGAGCAATCAGCCCCAGCATTTT. As protein: CASSLEGWSNQPQHF.

This chain uses TRBV2 with TRBJ1-1; TRBD1 might be the D (6 bases). In germline, CDR1 is SNHLY, CDR2 FYNNEI. V shed 4 bases and J shed 6 bases, with 9 bases lying between them. The CDR3 is 12 amino acids. DNA of the CDR3: TGTGCCAGCAGTGTCAACAGGGCTGAAGCTTTCTTT. This gives the protein CASSVNRAEAFF.

The V gene is TRBV30, the J gene TRBJ1-4, with D possibly matching TRBD1 (5 bases). V lost 3 bases and J lost 3, with 17 bases in between. Germline CDR1 reads GTSNPN; CDR2 reads SVGIG (reference sequence). The CDR3 contains 16 residues. CDR3 amino acids: CAWRLSWAGPNEKLFF. The CDR3 nucleotides read TGTGCCTGGAGGTTGTCTTGGGCAGGGCCTAATGAAAAACTGTTTTTT.

Concerning this clone itself: Additional DNA sequences in this sample encode the identical CDR3. This CDR3 is CASSLEPGLAGDEQFF. In nucleotides, the CDR3 is TGTGCCAGCAGCTTAGAGCCGGGACTAGCCGGCGATGAGCAGTTCTTC. The gene calls are TRBV11-2 and TRBJ2-1; TRBD2 agrees at 9 bases. This CDR3 region has 16 residues. Trimming took 0 bases from V and 8 from J; bases not matched to a gene: 8. Germline V CDR1 and CDR2: SGHAT, FQNNGV.

The chain combines TRBV19 with TRBJ2-5, with 14 bases aligning to TRBD2. The CDR3 contains 15 residues. Germline CDR1 and CDR2: LNHDA and SQIVND (reference sequence). V trimming: 5 bases; J trimming: 4 bases; junction bases outside the gene matches: 3. CDR3 protein: CASSGGTSGRETQYF. The DNA for the CDR3 is TGTGCCAGTAGTGGCGGGACTAGCGGGAGAGAGACCCAGTACTTC.

The chain joins TRBV18 to TRBJ2-1, with 14 bases matching TRBD2. V lost 6 bases to trimming and J lost 5 bases; unmatched junction nucleotides: 15. Looked up from germline, CDR1 is KGHSH and CDR2 is LQKENI. This CDR3 comprises 19 residues. The CDR3 DNA reads TGTGCCAGCTCGCAGTCGACTAGCGGGAGGGGTTTGTCCGACAATGAGCAGTTCTTC. Amino acids: CASSQSTSGRGLSDNEQFF. Looking up the rest from reference TRBV18 and TRBJ2-1 gives the full variable domain: NAGVMQNPRHLVRRRGQEARLRCSPMKGHSHVYWYRQLPEEGLKFMVYLQKENIIDESGMPKERFSAEFPKEGPSILRIQQVVRGDSAAYFCASSQSTSGRGLSDNEQFFGPGTRLTVL.

The chain combines TRBV5-1 with TRBJ1-2, with no clear D. Trimming took 0 bases from V and 3 from J, leaving 9 bases between them. Germline V gives CDR1 SGHRS, CDR2 YFSETQ. The CDR3 is made up of 14 amino acids. The CDR3 region has the DNA TGCGCCAGCAGCTTGGGAGGGCTTGACTATGGCTACACCTTC. It codes for CASSLGGLDYGYTF.

The rearrangement links TRBV5-4 to TRBJ2-7, with TRBD2 identical over 15 bases. Trimming took 4 bases from V and 6 from J; bases not matched to a gene: 2. Germline V gene sequence: CDR1 SGHNT, CDR2 YYREEE (reference sequence). This CDR3 contains 14 residues. The CDR3 sequence: CASSTGLAGGEQYF. The CDR3 DNA follows: TGTGCCAGCAGCACGGGACTAGCGGGAGGCGAGCAGTACTTC. Filled out from reference TRBV5-4 and TRBJ2-7, the complete variable domain reads ETGVTQSPTHLIKTRGQQVTLRCSSQSGHNTVSWYQQALGQGPQFIFQYYREEENGRGNFPPRFSGLQFPNYSSELNVNALELDDSALYLCASSTGLAGGEQYFGPGTRLTVT.

The chain couples TRBV28 to TRBJ2-7; 8 nucleotides match TRBD1. V gave up 5 bases and J gave up 4 bases; unmatched junction bases: 10. The CDR3 sequence is 15 residues long. Germline values: CDR1 MDHEN, CDR2 SYDVKM. For the CDR3, the DNA is TGTGCCAGCAGTCACCCGGGGACAGGCAAATACGAGCAGTACTTC. This gives the protein CASSHPGTGKYEQYF.

This clone appeared a single time. The chain recombines TRBV2 with TRBJ2-7, with 11 bases lining up with TRBD2. The germline gives CDR1 SNHLY, CDR2 FYNNEI. The length of the CDR3 is 14 residues. With V trimmed by 9 bases and J by 7 bases, 11 bases remained unmatched. CDR3 in amino acids: CARTGTSGLGEQYF. The CDR3 DNA reads TGTGCCAGAACCGGGACTAGCGGATTGGGGGAGCAGTACTTC.

The chain employs TRBV2 and TRBJ1-1; a weak D match, TRBD1 (6 bases). Deletions cut 1 base from V and 1 base from J, with 13 bases between. Germline V gene lookup returns CDR1 SNHLY and CDR2 FYNNEI. The CDR3 runs to 16 residues. CDR3 DNA sequence: TGTGCCAGCAGTGAAGAAGGTCGGGGGGCGAACACTGAAGCTTTCTTT. It encodes CASSEEGRGANTEAFF.

This clone was seen more than once but under ten times. The chain recombines TRBV7-9 with TRBJ1-2; D perhaps matches TRBD1 (5 bases). The germline gives CDR1 SEHNR, CDR2 FQNEAQ (reference sequence). This CDR3 has 14 amino acids. Trimming took 0 bases from V and 6 from J, leaving 11 bases between them. The CDR3 DNA is TGTGCCAGCAGCTTAGCGGCAGGGTCGGATGGCTACACCTTC. Translated: CASSLAAGSDGYTF.